This T cell receptor (beta chain) was retrieved from a study of blood T cell repertoires in COVID-19. As for the study in general: Sites across the United States, Italy and Spain contributed samples from acute and convalescent COVID-19. Sources were T cells, B-cell-depleted T cells, or PBMCs; the material itself was cDNA or gDNA.

In terms of age and location, participants ranged from roughly 18 to 100 years and lived in approximately 26 US areas. Within the 2 weeks before study entry, each person in the exposed group met a COVID-19 case. The assay was immunoSEQ multiplex PCR, and TCRdb's table has in-frame clones only and misses some. This sample has 300,000 to 400,000 clones; over 90% occur once, and the top ten carry around 3.9%. V lost 5 bases, J lost 6 bases, and 8 bases stayed unmatched. The V gene's germline CDR1 is SGHTA and CDR2 FQGNSA. The CDR3 loop spans 16 amino acids. The genes are TRBV7-2 and TRBJ1-4; 11 bases are a match to TRBD1. The specimen sequenced was PBMCs or T cells enriched from blood (not recorded which). This sequence originates from a woman in her 30s who had been exposed to COVID-19. CDR3 loop: CASSQRGQGAYEKLFF. In DNA form, the CDR3 reads TGTGCCAGCAGCCAACGCGGACAGGGGGCGTATGAAAAACTGTTTTTT.